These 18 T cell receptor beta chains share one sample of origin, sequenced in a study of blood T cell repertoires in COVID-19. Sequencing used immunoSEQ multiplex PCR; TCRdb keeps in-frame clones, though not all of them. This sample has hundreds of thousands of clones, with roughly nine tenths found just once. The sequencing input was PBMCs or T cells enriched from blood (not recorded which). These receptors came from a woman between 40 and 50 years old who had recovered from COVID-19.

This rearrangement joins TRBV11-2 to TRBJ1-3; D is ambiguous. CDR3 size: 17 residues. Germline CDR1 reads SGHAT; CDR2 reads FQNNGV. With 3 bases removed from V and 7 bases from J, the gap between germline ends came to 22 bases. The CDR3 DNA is TGTGCCAGCAGCTTGGAAGGAGGGCGTTTATTCCGGAACACCATATATTTT. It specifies CASSLEGGRLFRNTIYF.

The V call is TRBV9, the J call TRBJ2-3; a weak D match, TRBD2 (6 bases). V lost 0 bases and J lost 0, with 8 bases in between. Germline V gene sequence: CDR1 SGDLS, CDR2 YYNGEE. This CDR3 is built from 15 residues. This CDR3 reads CASSVAGDSTDTQYF. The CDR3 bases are TGTGCCAGCAGCGTAGCGGGGGATAGCACAGATACGCAGTATTTT.

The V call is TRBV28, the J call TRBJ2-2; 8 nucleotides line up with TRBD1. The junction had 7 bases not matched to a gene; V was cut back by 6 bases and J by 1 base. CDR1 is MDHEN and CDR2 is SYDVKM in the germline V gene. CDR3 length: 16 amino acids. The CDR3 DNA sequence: TGTGCCAGCAGCCTAACCGGGACAGGGAACACCGGGGAGCTGTTTTTT. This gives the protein CASSLTGTGNTGELFF.

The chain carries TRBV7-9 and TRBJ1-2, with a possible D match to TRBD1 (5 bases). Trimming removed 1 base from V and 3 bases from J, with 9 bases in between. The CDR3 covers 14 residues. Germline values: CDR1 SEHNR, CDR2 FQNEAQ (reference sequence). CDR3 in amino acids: CASSLGTGDYGYTF. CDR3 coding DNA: TGTGCCAGCAGCTTAGGAACGGGGGACTATGGCTACACCTTC.

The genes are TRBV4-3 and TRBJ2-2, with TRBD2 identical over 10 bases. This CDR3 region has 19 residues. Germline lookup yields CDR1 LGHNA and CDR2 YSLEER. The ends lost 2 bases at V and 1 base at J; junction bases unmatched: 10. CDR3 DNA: TGCGCCAGCAGCCAATACAGAGCCTTAGCGGGAGGGAACACCGGGGAGCTGTTTTTT. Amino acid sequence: CASSQYRALAGGNTGELFF.

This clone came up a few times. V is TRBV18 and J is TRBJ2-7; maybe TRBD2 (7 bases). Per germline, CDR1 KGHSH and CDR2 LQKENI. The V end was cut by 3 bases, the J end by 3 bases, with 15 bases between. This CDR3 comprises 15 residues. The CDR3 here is CASSPSSGDYYEQYF. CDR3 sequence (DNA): TGTGCCAGCTCACCTAGCTCAGGGGACTACTACGAGCAGTACTTC.

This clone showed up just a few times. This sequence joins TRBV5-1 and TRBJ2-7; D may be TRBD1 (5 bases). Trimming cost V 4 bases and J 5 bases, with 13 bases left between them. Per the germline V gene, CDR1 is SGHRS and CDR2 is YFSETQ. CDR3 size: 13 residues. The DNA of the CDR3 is TGCGCCAGCAGCAGAAGACAGATAGACGAGCAGTACTTC. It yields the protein CASSRRQIDEQYF.

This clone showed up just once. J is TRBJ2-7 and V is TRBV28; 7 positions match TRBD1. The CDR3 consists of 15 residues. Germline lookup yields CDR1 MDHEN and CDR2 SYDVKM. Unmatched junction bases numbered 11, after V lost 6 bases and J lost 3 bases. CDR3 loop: CASSSRDSRYYEQYF. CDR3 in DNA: TGTGCCAGCAGCTCCCGGGACAGCAGATACTACGAGCAGTACTTC.

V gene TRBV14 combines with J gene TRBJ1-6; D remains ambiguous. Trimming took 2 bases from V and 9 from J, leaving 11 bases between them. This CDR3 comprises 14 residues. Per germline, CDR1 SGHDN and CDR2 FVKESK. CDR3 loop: CASSQLTLASPLHF. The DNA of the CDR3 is TGTGCCAGCAGCCAACTGACACTGGCTTCACCCCTCCACTTT.

CDR3 DNA sequence: TGTGCCAGCAGCCCCCTTCGAACCGGGACAGGGAAGGAAAAACTGTTTTTT. This sequence encodes CASSPLRTGTGKEKLFF. This chain uses TRBV7-2 with TRBJ1-4; TRBD1 matches at 9 bases. Per the germline V gene, CDR1 is SGHTA and CDR2 is FQGNSA. Unmatched junction bases numbered 15, after V lost 5 bases and J lost 8 bases. The CDR3 is 17 amino acids.

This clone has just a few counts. CDR3 in amino acids: CASISQRRETQYF. CDR3 sequence (DNA): TGTGCCAGCATCTCCCAGCGGCGGGAGACCCAGTACTTC. The chain is built from TRBV2 and TRBJ2-5, with D perhaps TRBD2 (5 bases). CDR1 and CDR2 from the germline V gene are SNHLY and FYNNEI. The CDR3 is 13 residues long. V was pared by 7 bases and J by 5 bases, with 14 bases between.

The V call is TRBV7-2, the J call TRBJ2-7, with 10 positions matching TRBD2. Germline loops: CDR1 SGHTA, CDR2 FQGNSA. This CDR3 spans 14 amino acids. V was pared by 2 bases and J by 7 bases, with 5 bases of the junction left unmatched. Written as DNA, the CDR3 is TGTGCCAGCAGCTTAAGGCTAGCGGGAGTTGAGCAGTACTTC. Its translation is CASSLRLAGVEQYF.

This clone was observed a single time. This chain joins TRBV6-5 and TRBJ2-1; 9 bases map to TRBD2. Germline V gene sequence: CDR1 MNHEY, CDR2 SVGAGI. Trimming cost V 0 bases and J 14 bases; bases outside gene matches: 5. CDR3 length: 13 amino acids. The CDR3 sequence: CASSYSISGSEFF. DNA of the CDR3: TGTGCCAGCAGTTACTCGATTAGCGGGAGTGAGTTCTTC.

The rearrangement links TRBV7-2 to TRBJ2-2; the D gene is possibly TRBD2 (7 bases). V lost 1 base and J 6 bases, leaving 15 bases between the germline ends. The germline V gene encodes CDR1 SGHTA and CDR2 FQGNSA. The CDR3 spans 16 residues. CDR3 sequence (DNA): TGTGCCAGCAGCTTAGTTGGGGGAGGGGGTTCCGGGGAGCTGTTTTTT. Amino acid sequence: CASSLVGGGGSGELFF.

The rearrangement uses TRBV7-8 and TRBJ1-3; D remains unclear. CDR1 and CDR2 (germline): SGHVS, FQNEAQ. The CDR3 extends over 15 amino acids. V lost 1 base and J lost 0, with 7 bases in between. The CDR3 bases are TGTGCCAGCAGCTTAGTGCGGAACTCTGGAAACACCATATATTTT. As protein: CASSLVRNSGNTIYF. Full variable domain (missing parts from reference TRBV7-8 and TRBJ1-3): GAGVSQSPRYKVAKRGQDVALRCDPISGHVSLFWYQQALGQGPEFLTYFQNEAQLDKSGLPSDRFFAERPEGSVSTLKIQRTQQEDSAVYLCASSLVRNSGNTIYFGEGSWLTVV.

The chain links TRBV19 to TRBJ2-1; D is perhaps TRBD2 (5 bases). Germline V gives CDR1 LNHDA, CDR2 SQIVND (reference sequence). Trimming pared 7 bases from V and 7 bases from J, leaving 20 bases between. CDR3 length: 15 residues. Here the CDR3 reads CASTGTVAKINEQFF. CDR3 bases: TGTGCCAGTACCGGAACGGTAGCGAAAATTAATGAGCAGTTCTTC.

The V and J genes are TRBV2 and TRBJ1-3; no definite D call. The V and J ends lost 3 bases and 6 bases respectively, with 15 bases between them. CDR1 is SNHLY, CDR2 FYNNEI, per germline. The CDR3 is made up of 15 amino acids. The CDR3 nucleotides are TGTGCCAGCAGTGACAGACTCGTCTCCGCAAACACCATATATTTT. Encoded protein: CASSDRLVSANTIYF.

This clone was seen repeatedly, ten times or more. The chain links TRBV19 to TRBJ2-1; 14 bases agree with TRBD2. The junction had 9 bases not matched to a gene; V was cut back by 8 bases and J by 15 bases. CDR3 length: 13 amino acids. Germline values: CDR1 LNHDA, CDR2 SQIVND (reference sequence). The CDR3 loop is CASRLAGGPGLFF. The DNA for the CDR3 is TGTGCCAGTCGACTAGCGGGAGGGCCGGGACTGTTCTTC.